A single sample is the source of the 20 T cell receptor beta chains below, sequenced in a study of blood T cell repertoires in COVID-19. Method: immunoSEQ multiplex PCR; TCRdb's copy keeps in-frame clones and lacks some. The sample includes about 300,000 clones, approximately 90% of them seen just once. The sample was peripheral blood. The receptor source for this set is a woman under 40 who had recovered from COVID-19.

The gene calls are TRBV6-5 and TRBJ2-3, with D possibly being TRBD2 (5 bases). Germline V gene data show CDR1 as MNHEY and CDR2 as SVGAGI. The V gene lost 2 bases and the J gene lost 7 bases, with 13 bases spanning the gap. This CDR3 is built from 14 residues. CDR3 loop: CASSYGRTQNTQYF. The DNA for the CDR3 is TGTGCCAGCAGTTACGGTCGGACTCAGAATACGCAGTATTTT.

V is TRBV6-4 and J is TRBJ1-6; 8 nucleotides agree with TRBD1. The CDR3 extends over 17 amino acids. Germline V gene sequence: CDR1 MRHNA, CDR2 SNTAGT. V was pared by 1 base and J by 8 bases, with 10 bases of the junction left unmatched. The CDR3 bases are TGTGCCAGCAGTGACTTGCGAAGGTCCAGGGGGCATTCACCCCTCCACTTT. Protein sequence: CASSDLRRSRGHSPLHF.

The chain couples TRBV5-6 to TRBJ1-1; D unresolved. Trimming cost V 4 bases and J 1 base, with 17 bases left between them. CDR3 length: 16 amino acids. CDR1 is SGHDT and CDR2 is YYEEEE in the germline V gene. The CDR3, as DNA: TGTGCCAGCAGCAAGATTACCAGTGTTGCGAACACTGAAGCTTTCTTT. Its protein product is CASSKITSVANTEAFF.

The CDR3 DNA is TGTGCCAGCAGTGAAGCGGTGGCGGGGGGCCAAGAGACCCAGTACTTC. Its protein product is CASSEAVAGGQETQYF. V gene TRBV6-1 combines with J gene TRBJ2-5; 8 positions agree with TRBD2. Germline CDR1 is MNHNS and CDR2 is SASEGT. This CDR3 is 16 amino acids long. J was trimmed by 1 base and V by 0 bases; bases with no gene match: 4.

The V call is TRBV27, the J call TRBJ1-1; D ambiguous. Looked up from germline, CDR1 is MNHEY and CDR2 is SMNVEV (reference sequence). The V gene lost 3 bases and the J gene lost 6 bases, with 8 bases spanning the gap. The CDR3 spans 12 residues. The DNA for the CDR3 is TGTGCCAGCAGTTTCCCGGGGTCTGAAGCTTTCTTT. Its translation: CASSFPGSEAFF.

V and J are TRBV7-3 and TRBJ1-6; TRBD1 aligns across 7 bases. The CDR3 sequence is 14 residues long. The V and J ends lost 5 bases and 7 bases, in that order; junction bases with no gene match: 5. Germline V CDR1 and CDR2: SGHTA, FQGTGA. CDR3 sequence: CASSKQGNNSPLHF. The CDR3 coding sequence is TGTGCCAGCAGCAAACAGGGGAACAATTCACCCCTCCACTTT.

The chain employs TRBV5-1 and TRBJ2-1, with D possibly being TRBD2 (5 bases). The CDR3 runs to 13 residues. Germline CDR1 and CDR2: SGHRS and YFSETQ. V was shortened by 0 bases and J by 9 bases, with 10 bases between the two germline ends. The CDR3 DNA sequence: TGCGCCAGCAGCTTGGAGTCTAGCTTTGAGCAGTTCTTC. Encoded protein: CASSLESSFEQFF.

The V gene is TRBV28, the J gene TRBJ1-2, with D possibly matching TRBD1 (5 bases). The length of the CDR3 is 14 residues. Germline V gives CDR1 MDHEN, CDR2 SYDVKM. Trimming shortened V by 3 bases and J by 5 bases, and 13 bases separated the two germline ends. CDR3 sequence (DNA): TGTGCCAGCAGTTTCCGATGGACAAAATATGGCTACACCTTC. Its protein product is CASSFRWTKYGYTF.

The gene calls are TRBV7-2 and TRBJ1-2; D is unclear. The CDR3 consists of 14 residues. V dropped 1 base and J dropped 5 bases, with 11 bases sitting between them. CDR1 is SGHTA, CDR2 FQGNSA, per germline. CDR3 bases: TGTGCCAGCAGCTTAGGAGGCCAGTTTTATGGCTACACCTTC. Translation gives CASSLGGQFYGYTF.

The genes are TRBV5-1 and TRBJ1-1, with D possibly TRBD1 on 6 matching bases. The CDR3 extends over 13 amino acids. V gave up 5 bases and J gave up 1 base, with 9 bases separating them. Germline V lookup: CDR1 SGHRS, CDR2 YFSETQ. CDR3 protein: CASRPQGNTEAFF. The CDR3 nucleotides are TGCGCCAGCAGACCACAGGGGAACACTGAAGCTTTCTTT.

DNA of the CDR3: TGCGCCAGCAGCACCGGGTACAATGAGCAGTTCTTC. Its protein is CASSTGYNEQFF. V usage is TRBV5-1 and J usage is TRBJ2-1, with D unclear. Trimming pared 4 bases from V and 4 bases from J, leaving 6 bases between. CDR3 length: 12 amino acids. The germline gives CDR1 SGHRS, CDR2 YFSETQ.

This sequence joins TRBV6-5 and TRBJ2-3; D is possibly TRBD2 (6 bases). Per germline, CDR1 MNHEY and CDR2 SVGAGI. CDR3 size: 15 residues. Between the trimmed V and J ends, which lost 6 bases and 4 bases, there was a span of 17 bases. CDR3 nucleotides: TGTGCCAGCAGGGCCGGGACGGAGGGTCCAGATACGCAGTATTTT. This codes for CASRAGTEGPDTQYF.

The rearrangement uses TRBV7-9 and TRBJ2-2; D is perhaps TRBD2 (7 bases). V lost 0 bases to trimming and J lost 3 bases, with 11 bases between them. Germline V gene sequence: CDR1 SEHNR, CDR2 FQNEAQ (reference sequence). This CDR3 comprises 16 residues. Written as DNA, the CDR3 is TGTGCCAGCAGCTTAGCGGGGGGGCCGGACACCGGGGAGCTGTTTTTT. As protein: CASSLAGGPDTGELFF.

The V gene is TRBV5-5, the J gene TRBJ1-3, with 7 nucleotides matching TRBD1. The length of the CDR3 is 16 residues. Per the germline V gene, CDR1 is SGHKS and CDR2 is YYEKEE (reference sequence). The ends lost 0 bases at V and 4 bases at J; junction bases unmatched: 7. This CDR3 reads CASSLAGQLGGNTIYF. CDR3 nucleotide sequence: TGTGCCAGCAGCTTGGCGGGACAGCTTGGGGGAAACACCATATATTTT.

The chain is built from TRBV7-2 and TRBJ1-1; D is possibly TRBD1 (5 bases). V lost 4 bases and J lost 2, with 11 bases in between. The germline V gene has CDR1 SGHTA and CDR2 FQGNSA. This CDR3 comprises 14 residues. The CDR3 nucleotides are TGTGCCAGCAGCTACGACAGTACAAACACTGAAGCTTTCTTT. Translation: CASSYDSTNTEAFF. Looking up the rest from reference TRBV7-2 and TRBJ1-1 gives the full variable domain: GAGVSQSPSNKVTEKGKDVELRCDPISGHTALYWYRQSLGQGLEFLIYFQGNSAPDKSGLPSDRFSAERTGGSVSTLTIQRTQQEDSAVYLCASSYDSTNTEAFFGQGTRLTVV.

J is TRBJ2-2 and V is TRBV27; 7 nucleotides line up with TRBD2. The length of the CDR3 is 17 residues. V dropped 10 bases and J dropped 1; count of bases not matched to a gene: 15. Germline CDR1 and CDR2: MNHEY and SMNVEV (reference sequence). The CDR3 is CATGGSGRLKNTGELFF. Written as DNA, the CDR3 is TGTGCCACCGGGGGGTCAGGACGGCTAAAGAACACCGGGGAGCTGTTTTTT.

J is TRBJ2-1 and V is TRBV28, with TRBD2 identical over 10 bases. Looked up from germline, CDR1 is MDHEN and CDR2 is SYDVKM. V shed 4 bases, J shed 0 bases, and the junction held 6 bases outside the gene matches. The length of the CDR3 is 17 residues. CDR3 sequence reads: CASSSLAGGPSYNEQFF. DNA for the CDR3: TGTGCCAGCAGTTCCTTAGCGGGGGGACCCTCCTACAATGAGCAGTTCTTC. The full variable domain, in which reference TRBV28 and TRBJ2-1 provide the parts outside the CDR3, is DVKVTQSSRYLVKRTGEKVFLECVQDMDHENMFWYRQDPGLGLRLIYFSYDVKMKEKGDIPEGYSVSREKKERFSLILESASTNQTSMYLCASSSLAGGPSYNEQFFGPGTRLTVL.

The chain links TRBV9 to TRBJ2-3; 13 bases are a match to TRBD2. Germline loops: CDR1 SGDLS, CDR2 YYNGEE. Trimming removed 3 bases from V and 0 bases from J; junction bases left unmatched: 10. The CDR3 is made up of 19 amino acids. Here the CDR3 DNA reads TGTGCCAGCAGCGCCCTCCCGACTAGCGGGGGGACTAGCACAGATACGCAGTATTTT. It specifies CASSALPTSGGTSTDTQYF. Together with reference TRBV9 and TRBJ2-3, the CDR3 gives the full variable domain: DSGVTQTPKHLITATGQRVTLRCSPRSGDLSVYWYQQSLDQGLQFLIQYYNGEERAKGNILERFSAQQFPDLHSELNLSSLELGDSALYFCASSALPTSGGTSTDTQYFGPGTRLTVL.

CDR3 protein: CASSPVGAGLNYGYTF. The DNA of the CDR3 is TGTGCCAGCAGCCCAGTTGGCGCAGGCCTTAACTATGGCTACACCTTC. The V call is TRBV3-1 (or the pseudogene TRBV3-2), the J call TRBJ1-2; D unclear. CDR3 length: 16 residues. V was clipped by 4 bases and J by 1 base, with 16 bases between them. Germline lookup yields CDR1 LGHDT and CDR2 YNNKEL (reference sequence).

The genes are TRBV20-1 and TRBJ1-5; D possibly corresponds to TRBD1 (5 bases). Germline V gene data show CDR1 as DFQATT and CDR2 as SNEGSKA (reference sequence). The CDR3 runs 14 residues. Trimming shortened V by 3 bases and J by 0 bases, and 9 bases separated the two germline ends. The CDR3 loop reads CSASGGTSNQPQHF. The CDR3 coding sequence is TGCAGTGCTAGTGGCGGGACTAGCAATCAGCCCCAGCATTTT.